This T cell receptor (beta chain) was documented in a study of blood T cell repertoires in COVID-19. In the original processing: Estimation of nucleated cell counts relied on the amplification of reference gene primers. The data were produced by immunoSEQ multiplex PCR, yet TCRdb's version contains in-frame clones alone and is incomplete. The V and J calls and clone size were taken over from that table, and D and trimming were inferred from the DNA. The data hold approximately 290,000 clones, with approximately 83% observed a single time. The CDR3 totals 16 residues. Trimming removed 3 bases from V and 1 base from J, with 15 bases in between. Germline V gives CDR1 KGHSH, CDR2 LQKENI. Participants' reported clinical history set cohort assignment. Cohort 3 recovered donors had two negative PCRs, clearance, or symptom resolution.

The sample was PBMCs or T cells enriched from blood (not recorded which). This clonotype originated in a woman in her twenties or thirties who had recovered from COVID-19. The V gene is TRBV18, the J gene TRBJ1-1; D not certain. CDR3 loop: CASSPAAPSPNTEAFF. CDR3 DNA: TGTGCCAGCTCACCTGCGGCCCCGTCCCCGAACACTGAAGCTTTCTTT.